This is a list of T cell receptor beta chains from one sample in a study of Ad26.COV2.S vaccination and SARS-CoV-2 variants. Method: immunoSEQ multiplex PCR; TCRdb's copy keeps in-frame clones and lacks some. The sample gives around 300,000 clones, roughly 90% of which show up once; 9.5% to 12% is in the top ten. Sample: peripheral blood, taken in a trial of Ad26.COV2.S vaccine versus placebo. The receptor source for this set is a person between 18 and 60 years old who received the Ad26.COV2.S COVID-19 vaccine or a placebo. Both conserved end residues are part of each CDR3. The order of the fields is clone size, D gene, V gene, CDR3 length, CDR3 protein. A D gene is named only where the DNA matches it firmly. Size is stated for part of the rows, as once, few or many counts, or as a class when the clone is expanded.

NA TRBD1 TRBV19 14 CASRTGGATGELFF
NA TRBD2 TRBV6-2/TRBV6-3 16 CASSPIAGGPTDTQYF
NA NA TRBV7-2 15 CASRSDRFSTDTQYF
NA TRBD2 TRBV6-2/TRBV6-3 15 CASSYGGSPYNEQFF
NA NA TRBV28 16 CASSPILTGNTYEQYF
NA NA TRBV11-3 13 CASSRHRDETQYF
NA NA TRBV6-4 14 CASSTGTGTNIQYF
once TRBD1 TRBV19 14 CASSEGTGAYEQYF
NA NA TRBV28 13 CASGGGRGDEQFF
NA NA TRBV27 13 CASSLIGNTEAFF
NA TRBD1 TRBV9 14 CASSMGQGDYGYTF
NA NA TRBV1 13 CTSSSRDDNEQFF
NA TRBD2 TRBV9 11 CASSLGGSQYF
NA NA TRBV7-9 11 CASSRQSEQYF
NA TRBD1 TRBV5-4 17 CASKPGGLTGSYNEQFF
NA NA TRBV11-2 13 CASSPYPAYEQYF
NA NA TRBV28 12 CATMPRAEKLFF
NA NA TRBV4-1 11 CASSQGTGRIF
once NA TRBV7-2 14 CASTPSGANEKLFF
few NA TRBV10-3 13 CAIGTASSYEQYF
NA NA TRBV4-2 20 CASSQLFSGIEETLSYEQYF
NA TRBD1 TRBV19 15 CASSSLGQGDYGYTF
NA TRBD2 TRBV27 16 CASSLGLATLGNEQFF
NA TRBD1 TRBV10-3 13 CASRDRADYEQYF
NA NA TRBV3-1/TRBV3-2 13 CASSPDTNYGYTF
NA NA TRBV19 14 CASSIGESNTEAFF
NA TRBD2 TRBV7-9 15 CASWKREGITDTQYF
NA NA TRBV4-2 14 CASSHLTAGYGYTF
NA NA TRBV7-2 14 CASSLAQGGYGYTF
NA NA TRBV6-4 14 CASRPGDGANVLTF
NA TRBD1 TRBV5-4 14 CASSATGTSYEQYF
NA TRBD1 TRBV9 14 CASSVGQGAGTQYF
NA TRBD1 TRBV30 14 CAWSFDRTGSEQYF
NA TRBD2 TRBV28 18 CASSSQNSPAGHTGELFF
few TRBD1 TRBV6-5 15 CASSPGQGLGYGYTF
NA NA TRBV28 15 CASSFGSPLGTEAFF
once TRBD2 TRBV3-1/TRBV3-2 14 CASSPGLANNEQFF
NA NA TRBV5-5 15 CASSLVPGADYEQYF
NA NA TRBV28 11 CASSLGYEQYF
NA NA TRBV19 15 CASSRFWRRDSPLHF
once NA TRBV7-7 17 CASSPKQIGPTNEKLFF
once TRBD1 TRBV24-1 16 CATSDSPGTGAYEQYF
NA NA TRBV12-3/TRBV12-4 13 CASSLARQAELFF
NA TRBD1 TRBV5-4 16 CASSPDVAGTGYGYTF
NA TRBD2 TRBV4-1 16 CASSQSTSGGDETQYF
NA NA TRBV28 15 CASSPPKQGHSPLHF
NA NA TRBV28 14 CASSRGGGANVLTF